This T cell receptor beta chain is from a study of cytomegalovirus exposure and HLA in healthy donors. On this clone: Its matching antigen is unknown.

CDR1 and CDR2 (germline): MDHEN, SYDVKM. Trimming shortened V by 6 bases and J by 0 bases, and 5 bases separated the two germline ends. This CDR3 has 12 residues. General study results and limits: Rarity marked most TCR sequences, yet some public TCRs occurred in many donors. There were 164 TCR beta chains listed as cytomegalovirus-associated. The authors confirmed in vitro that three CMV-associated chains were specific for CMV antigens.

Produced via immunoSEQ multiplex PCR; TCRdb's table is partial and in-frame only. The sample carries 120,000 or so clones, 95% to 96% recorded once. J is TRBJ1-1 and V is TRBV28, with unresolved D. Input material: PBMCs. This clonotype originated in a man younger than 35 in good health and CMV-seronegative. The CDR3 loop reads CASSRMNTEAFF. The CDR3 nucleotides read TGTGCCAGCAGCAGGATGAACACTGAAGCTTTCTTT. The variable domain in full, with the rest retrieved from reference TRBV28 and TRBJ1-1, is DVKVTQSSRYLVKRTGEKVFLECVQDMDHENMFWYRQDPGLGLRLIYFSYDVKMKEKGDIPEGYSVSREKKERFSLILESASTNQTSMYLCASSRMNTEAFFGQGTRLTVV.